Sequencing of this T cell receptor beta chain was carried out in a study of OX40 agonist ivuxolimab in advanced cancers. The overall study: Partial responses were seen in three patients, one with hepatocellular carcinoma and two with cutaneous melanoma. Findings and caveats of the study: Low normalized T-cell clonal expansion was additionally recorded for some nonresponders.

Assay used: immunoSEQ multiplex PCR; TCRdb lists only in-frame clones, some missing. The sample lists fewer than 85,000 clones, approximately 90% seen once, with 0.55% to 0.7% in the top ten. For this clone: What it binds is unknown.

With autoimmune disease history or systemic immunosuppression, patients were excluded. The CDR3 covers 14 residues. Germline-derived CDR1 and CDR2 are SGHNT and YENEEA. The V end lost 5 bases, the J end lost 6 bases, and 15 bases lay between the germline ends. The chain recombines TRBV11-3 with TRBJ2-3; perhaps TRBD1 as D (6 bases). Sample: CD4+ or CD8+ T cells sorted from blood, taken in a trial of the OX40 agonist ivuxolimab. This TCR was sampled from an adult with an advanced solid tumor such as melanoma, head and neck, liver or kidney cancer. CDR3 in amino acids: CASSPGGGQDTQYF. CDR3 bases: TGTGCCAGCAGCCCCGGCGGCGGACAGGATACGCAGTATTTT.